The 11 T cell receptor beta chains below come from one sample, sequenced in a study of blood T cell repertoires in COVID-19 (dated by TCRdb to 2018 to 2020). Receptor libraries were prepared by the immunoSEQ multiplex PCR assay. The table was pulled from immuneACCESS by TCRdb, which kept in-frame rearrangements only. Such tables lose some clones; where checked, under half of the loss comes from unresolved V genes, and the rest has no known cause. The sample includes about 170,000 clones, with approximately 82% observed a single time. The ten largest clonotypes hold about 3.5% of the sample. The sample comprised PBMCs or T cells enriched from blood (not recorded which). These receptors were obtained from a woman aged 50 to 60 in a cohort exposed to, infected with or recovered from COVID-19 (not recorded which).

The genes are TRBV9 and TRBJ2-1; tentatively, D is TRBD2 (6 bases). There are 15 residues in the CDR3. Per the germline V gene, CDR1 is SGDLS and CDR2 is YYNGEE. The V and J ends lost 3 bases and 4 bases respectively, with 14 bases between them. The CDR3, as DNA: TGTGCCAGCAGCGAACCCGGGACTCTGTACAATGAGCAGTTCTTC. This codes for CASSEPGTLYNEQFF.

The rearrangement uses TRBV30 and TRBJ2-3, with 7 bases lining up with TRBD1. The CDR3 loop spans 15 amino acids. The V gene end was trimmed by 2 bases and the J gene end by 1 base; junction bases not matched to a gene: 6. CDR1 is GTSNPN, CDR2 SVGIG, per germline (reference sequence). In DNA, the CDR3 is TGTGCCTGGAGTCCCCGGGACAGTCGCACAGATACGCAGTATTTT. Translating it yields CAWSPRDSRTDTQYF.

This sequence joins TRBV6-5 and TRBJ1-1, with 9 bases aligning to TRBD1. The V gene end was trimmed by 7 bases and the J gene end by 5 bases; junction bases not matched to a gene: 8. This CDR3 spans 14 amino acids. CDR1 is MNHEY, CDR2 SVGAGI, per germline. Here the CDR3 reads CASNPGQGQTEAFF. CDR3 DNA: TGTGCCAGCAACCCCGGACAGGGGCAAACTGAAGCTTTCTTT.

The CDR3 DNA sequence: TGCGCCAGCAGCCAAAGTGGACAGGGCAGCTACACCTTC. The encoded protein is CASSQSGQGSYTF. This chain joins TRBV4-3 and TRBJ1-2; 8 positions match TRBD1. V trimming: 2 bases; J trimming: 9 bases; junction bases outside the gene matches: 5. CDR1 and CDR2 from the germline V gene are LGHNA and YSLEER. The CDR3 covers 13 residues.

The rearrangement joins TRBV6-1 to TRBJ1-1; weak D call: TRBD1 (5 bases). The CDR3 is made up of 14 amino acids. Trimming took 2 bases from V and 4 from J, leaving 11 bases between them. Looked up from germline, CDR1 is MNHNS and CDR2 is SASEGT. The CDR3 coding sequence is TGTGCCAGCAGTGAATGGAGGGGCGTCACTGAAGCTTTCTTT. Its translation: CASSEWRGVTEAFF.

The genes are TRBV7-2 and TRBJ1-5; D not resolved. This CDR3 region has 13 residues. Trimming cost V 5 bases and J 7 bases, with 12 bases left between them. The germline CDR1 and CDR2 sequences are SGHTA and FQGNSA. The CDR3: CASSLRGLQPQHF. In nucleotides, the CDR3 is TGTGCCAGCAGCCTAAGAGGACTCCAGCCCCAGCATTTT.

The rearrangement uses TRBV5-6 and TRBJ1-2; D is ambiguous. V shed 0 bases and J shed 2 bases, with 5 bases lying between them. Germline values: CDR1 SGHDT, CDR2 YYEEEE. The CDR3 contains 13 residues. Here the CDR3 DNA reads TGTGCCAGCAGCTTGGGGCTCAACTATGGCTACACCTTC. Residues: CASSLGLNYGYTF. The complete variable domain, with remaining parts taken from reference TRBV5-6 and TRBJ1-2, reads DAGVTQSPTHLIKTRGQQVTLRCSPKSGHDTVSWYQQALGQGPQFIFQYYEEEERQRGNFPDRFSGHQFPNYSSELNVNALLLGDSALYLCASSLGLNYGYTFGSGTRLTVV.

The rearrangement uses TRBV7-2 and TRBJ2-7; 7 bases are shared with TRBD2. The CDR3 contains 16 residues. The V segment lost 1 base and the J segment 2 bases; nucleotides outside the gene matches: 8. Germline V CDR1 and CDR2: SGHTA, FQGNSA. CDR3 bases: TGTGCCAGCAGCTTAGTAGGGACGGGACTAACCTACGAGCAGTACTTC. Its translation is CASSLVGTGLTYEQYF.

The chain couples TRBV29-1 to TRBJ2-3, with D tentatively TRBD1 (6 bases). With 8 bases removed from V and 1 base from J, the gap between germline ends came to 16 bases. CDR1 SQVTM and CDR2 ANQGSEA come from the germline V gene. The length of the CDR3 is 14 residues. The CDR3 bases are TGCAGCCACAAAGGGGGAGTCGGCACAGATACGCAGTATTTT. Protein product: CSHKGGVGTDTQYF.

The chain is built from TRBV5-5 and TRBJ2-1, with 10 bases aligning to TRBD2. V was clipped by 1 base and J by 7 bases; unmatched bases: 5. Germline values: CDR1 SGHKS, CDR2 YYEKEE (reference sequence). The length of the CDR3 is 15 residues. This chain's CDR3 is CASSLSSGRMNEQFF. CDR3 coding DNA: TGTGCCAGCAGCTTGTCTAGCGGGAGAATGAATGAGCAGTTCTTC. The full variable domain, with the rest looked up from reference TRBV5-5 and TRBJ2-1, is DAGVTQSPTHLIKTRGQQVTLRCSPISGHKSVSWYQQVLGQGPQFIFQYYEKEERGRGNFPDRFSARQFPNYSSELNVNALLLGDSALYLCASSLSSGRMNEQFFGPGTRLTVL.

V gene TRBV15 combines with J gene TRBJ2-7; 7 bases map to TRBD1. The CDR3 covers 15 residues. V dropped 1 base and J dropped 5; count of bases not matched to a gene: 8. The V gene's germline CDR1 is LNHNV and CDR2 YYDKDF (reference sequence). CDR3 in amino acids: CATSRATTGNHEQYF. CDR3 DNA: TGTGCCACCAGCAGAGCCACGACAGGGAACCACGAGCAGTACTTC.